The 13 T cell receptor beta chains listed next were all sequenced from one sample in a study of regulatory T cells in long-lasting Graves disease. Time point indicated: persistent/refractory GD, antithyroid drugs over 5 years with positive TRAb. There was RNA extracted from PBMCs, and the TCR library was made from it. Construction of TCR beta libraries relied on iRepertoire HTBI primers and on Arm-PCR targeting CDR3 regions. Via MiXCR, TCRdb re-called the multiplex PCR reads, giving one row per CDR3 protein. The sample lists roughly 500,000 distinct CDR3 sequences, around 20% seen once, with over 7.5% in the top ten. The sequences come from peripheral blood mononuclear cells (PBMCs), collected when the disease was refractory, from a patient treated with antithyroid drugs. The source of these receptors is a female donor with Graves disease.

This clonotype was found many times. The chain is built from TRBV28 and TRBJ2-7; maybe TRBD2 (6 bases). CDR1 and CDR2 (germline): MDHEN, SYDVKM. The V end was cut by 3 bases, the J end by 2 bases, with 17 bases between. CDR3 length equals 16 residues. CDR3 DNA: TGTGCCAGCAGTTTCATTGGCGGGAAGGGAGCCTACGAGCAGTACTTC. It yields the protein CASSFIGGKGAYEQYF.

This clonotype was observed a few times. The chain is built from TRBV12-3 or TRBV12-4 and TRBJ2-7; 7 positions agree with TRBD2. The V segment lost 5 bases and the J segment 4 bases; nucleotides outside the gene matches: 8. This CDR3 region has 14 residues. CDR3 in amino acids: CASSPATSRYEQYF. CDR3 bases: TGTGCCAGCAGTCCAGCGACTAGCCGTTACGAGCAGTACTTC.

The genes are TRBV5-6 and TRBJ1-2, with D uncertain. V lost 0 bases, J lost 5 bases, and 11 bases lay in between. The CDR3 loop spans 14 amino acids. Germline V lookup: CDR1 SGHDT, CDR2 YYEEEE. The CDR3 DNA reads TGTGCCAGCAGCTTGGGGGCGGCCTTATATGGCTACACCTTC. Amino acids: CASSLGAALYGYTF.

V and J are TRBV2 and TRBJ1-1, with 9 nucleotides matching TRBD1. The V gene end was trimmed by 6 bases and the J gene end by 6 bases; junction bases not matched to a gene: 8. The CDR3 has 14 amino acids. Germline CDR1 and CDR2: SNHLY and FYNNEI. Written as DNA, the CDR3 is TGTGCCAGCAGCTCCCGACAGGGGGAGGCTGAAGCTTTCTTT. Its protein is CASSSRQGEAEAFF.

The J gene is TRBJ2-1, the V gene TRBV12-3 or TRBV12-4, with 11 positions matching TRBD2. The junction had 7 bases not matched to a gene; V was cut back by 0 bases and J by 6 bases. There are 17 residues in the CDR3. This chain's CDR3 is CASSLALNSGRGNEQFF. The CDR3, as DNA: TGTGCCAGCAGTTTAGCGCTCAATAGCGGGAGGGGCAATGAGCAGTTCTTC.

In its sample, this clonotype was seen many times. The chain has TRBV6-1 and TRBJ2-5, with 9 bases fitting TRBD1. The trim removed 9 bases at V and 2 bases at J, leaving 4 bases unmatched. This CDR3 has 13 amino acids. Germline V gene lookup returns CDR1 MNHNS and CDR2 SASEGT. CDR3 sequence (DNA): TGTGCCAGTACAGGGGGCCTGCAAGAGACCCAGTACTTC. It translates to CASTGGLQETQYF.

This clonotype was detected ten times or more. The rearrangement links TRBV6-5 to TRBJ1-2, with 7 bases aligning to TRBD1. The CDR3 spans 14 residues. Germline CDR1 MNHEY, CDR2 SVGAGI. V trimming: 4 bases; J trimming: 9 bases; junction bases outside the gene matches: 11. CDR3 coding DNA: TGTGCCAGCAGTTTAGCAGGGGGTTTAAATAGCTACACCTTC. Its translation is CASSLAGGLNSYTF.

The rearrangement uses TRBV27 and TRBJ1-1; TRBD1 matches 9 bases. V lost 5 bases and J lost 3; bases outside the gene matches: 7. The germline V gene has CDR1 MNHEY and CDR2 SMNVEV (reference sequence). This CDR3 is built from 15 residues. CDR3 residues: CASSLWTGADTEAFF. Here the CDR3 DNA reads TGTGCCAGCAGTCTATGGACAGGGGCGGACACTGAAGCTTTCTTT.

This clonotype was counted ten times or more. The J gene is TRBJ1-1, the V gene TRBV6-1; D ambiguous. The length of the CDR3 is 14 residues. Trimming shortened V by 5 bases and J by 4 bases, and 14 bases separated the two germline ends. Germline V CDR1 and CDR2: MNHNS, SASEGT. The CDR3 here is CASSTRPPSTEAFF. For the CDR3, the DNA is TGTGCCAGCAGTACCCGACCCCCGAGCACTGAAGCTTTCTTT.

The sample holds many counts of this clonotype. The rearrangement links TRBV20-1 to TRBJ1-5; the D is unclear. The germline V gene has CDR1 DFQATT and CDR2 SNEGSKA (reference sequence). The CDR3 extends over 12 amino acids. This CDR3 reads CSASQGNQPQHF. The CDR3 DNA is TGCAGCGCCTCTCAGGGCAATCAGCCCCAGCATTTT.

About this clonotype: Since a much larger clone is just one base distant, this may be a read error. The rearrangement uses TRBV13 and TRBJ1-1, with D unresolved. With 6 bases removed from V and 4 bases from J, the gap between germline ends came to 15 bases. CDR1 PRHDT and CDR2 FYEKMQ come from the germline V gene (reference sequence). The CDR3 has 14 amino acids. CDR3 DNA sequence: TGTGCCAGCAGTTCCGCGCGCCTATCCACTGAAGCTTTCTTT. Protein: CASSSARLSTEAFF.

This clonotype was detected many times. The rearrangement links TRBV12-3 or TRBV12-4 to TRBJ2-7; D not certain. The CDR3 is 13 amino acids. Trimming removed 4 bases from V and 2 bases from J, with 9 bases in between. In DNA form, the CDR3 reads TGTGCCAGCAGTTACACAATGACCTACGAGCAGTACTTC. It translates to CASSYTMTYEQYF.

The chain combines TRBV7-2 with TRBJ1-5; D gene ambiguous. CDR1 is SGHTA, CDR2 FQGNSA, per germline. V lost 7 bases to trimming and J lost 0 bases, with 13 bases between them. The CDR3 is made up of 15 amino acids. Written as DNA, the CDR3 is TGTGCCAGCACCAAAGGCCGGGATAGCAATCAGCCCCAGCATTTT. This encodes CASTKGRDSNQPQHF.